What follows is one TCR beta chain and its context. This sample stems from a study of blood T cell repertoires in COVID-19. The V gene's germline CDR1 is SGHRS and CDR2 YFSETQ. The CDR3 is made up of 15 amino acids. The germline V and J ends were trimmed by 2 bases and 6 bases, with 17 bases remaining between them. Method: immunoSEQ multiplex PCR; TCRdb's copy keeps in-frame clones and lacks some. This sample carries some 140,000 clones, approximately 80% of them seen once, and the ten largest clones take approximately 30%. The rearrangement joins TRBV5-1 to TRBJ1-2, with TRBD1 as a possible D gene (6 bases). Specimen: peripheral blood. The sequence derives from a woman in her fifties or sixties with acute or convalescent COVID-19. Here the CDR3 DNA reads TGCGCCAGCAGCTTTATTGGGGGCAGTACAGATGGCTACACCTTC. This gives the protein CASSFIGGSTDGYTF.